The 15 T cell receptor beta chains reported below all come from one sample, sequenced in a study of T cell repertoires in cytomegalovirus infection (dated by TCRdb to 2018 to 2020). Antigens of these TCRs are unknown. Instrument used: Illumina HiSeq 1500. TCRdb reran the public reads through fastp at Q25 and MiXCR, keeping productive beta chains. Rows are unified per CDR3 protein, each entry keeping the most common DNA and genes. This sample comprises approximately 990,000 distinct CDR3 sequences, roughly 30% of them detected only once. The ten largest clones capture about 14% of the sample. The treatment or condition label for this specimen denotes: in vitro stimulation with specific CMV peptide epitopes to enrich CMV-specific T cells. The specimen comprised cultured CD8+ T cells from PBMCs, sampled from culture after CMV antigen stimulation. All receptors derive from a human donor in good health (CMV status not recorded). Some clones in this sample may be carry-over from other donors' samples.

This clonotype was counted ten times or more. The chain carries TRBV7-8 and TRBJ1-5; D gene uncertain. The ends were cut back, 3 bases at V and 7 bases at J, with 7 bases in the middle. Germline V gene lookup returns CDR1 SGHVS and CDR2 FQNEAQ. The CDR3 runs to 12 residues. In DNA form, the CDR3 reads TGTGCCAGCAGCTTGACCGAGCAGCCCCAGCATTTT. It translates to CASSLTEQPQHF.

The rearrangement links TRBV5-5 to TRBJ1-5; weak D call: TRBD1 (6 bases). Per the germline V gene, CDR1 is SGHKS and CDR2 is YYEKEE (reference sequence). V was pared by 2 bases and J by 6 bases, with 12 bases between. The CDR3 sequence is 14 residues long. The CDR3 DNA reads TGTGCCAGCAGCTTCCTCAGGGGTGGTCAGCCCCAGCATTTT. This codes for CASSFLRGGQPQHF.

CDR3 sequence (DNA): TGTGCCAGCAGTTACAGTCGTAATGAAAAACTGTTTTTT. Residues: CASSYSRNEKLFF. This sequence joins TRBV12-3 or TRBV12-4 and TRBJ1-4; D remains ambiguous. V shed 4 bases and J shed 4 bases, with 7 bases lying between them. CDR3 length: 13 amino acids.

This chain joins TRBV4-1 and TRBJ1-2, with D unclear. Germline V CDR1 and CDR2: MGHRA, YSYEKL. V was cut by 1 base and J by 8 bases, with 17 bases left in between. CDR3 length: 15 amino acids. The CDR3 region is CASSQGRGVEEGYTF. In DNA form, the CDR3 reads TGCGCCAGCAGCCAAGGACGGGGAGTCGAGGAGGGCTACACCTTC.

V and J are TRBV6-1 and TRBJ2-1; D is ambiguous. Trimming removed 10 bases from V and 10 bases from J, with 20 bases in between. The CDR3 covers 13 residues. Germline CDR1 is MNHNS and CDR2 is SASEGT. The CDR3 loop reads CATTRVPGDEQFF. Here the CDR3 DNA reads TGTGCCACCACAAGGGTCCCCGGCGACGAGCAGTTCTTC.

This clonotype was seen a handful of times. The chain combines TRBV7-6 with TRBJ1-1; D gene ambiguous. In germline, CDR1 is SGHVS, CDR2 FNYEAQ. The CDR3 consists of 15 residues. The V and J ends lost 1 base and 2 bases respectively, with 11 bases between them. The CDR3 bases are TGTGCCAGCAGCTTAGGGGAGGAAACCAACACTGAAGCTTTCTTT. Its translation: CASSLGEETNTEAFF.

This chain connects TRBV20-1 to TRBJ2-3; D is possibly TRBD2 (5 bases). Germline loops: CDR1 DFQATT, CDR2 SNEGSKA (reference sequence). The CDR3 is made up of 15 amino acids. V was cut by 6 bases and J by 5 bases, with 21 bases left in between. CDR3 DNA sequence: TGCAGTGCCCTCGACGTTAGGCCCCGGGAAGATACGCAGTATTTT. Encoded protein: CSALDVRPREDTQYF.

The table lists this clonotype with a few counts. The V gene is TRBV9, the J gene TRBJ1-6; D is undetermined. The CDR3 totals 12 residues. Per the germline V gene, CDR1 is SGDLS and CDR2 is YYNGEE. Trimming took off 3 bases at V and 10 bases at J, with 8 bases between the two ends. CDR3 loop: CASSAGSSPLHF. CDR3 in DNA: TGTGCCAGCAGCGCCGGATCGTCACCCCTCCACTTT.

This clonotype occurred a few times. The chain uses TRBV7-6 and TRBJ1-2; no clear D gene. The ends were cut back, 1 base at V and 4 bases at J, with 10 bases in the middle. In germline, CDR1 is SGHVS, CDR2 FNYEAQ. This CDR3 has 14 residues. CDR3 amino acids: CASSLGAAPYGYTF. For the CDR3, the DNA is TGTGCCAGCAGCTTAGGGGCAGCGCCCTATGGCTACACCTTC. The whole variable domain, remainder taken from reference TRBV7-6 and TRBJ1-2, is GAGVSQSPRYKVTKRGQDVALRCDPISGHVSLYWYRQALGQGPEFLTYFNYEAQQDKSGLPNDRFSAERPEGSISTLTIQRTEQRDSAMYRCASSLGAAPYGYTFGSGTRLTVV.

This chain uses TRBV6-1 with TRBJ1-2; TRBD1 aligns across 7 bases. The germline V gene has CDR1 MNHNS and CDR2 SASEGT. The CDR3 covers 10 residues. V shed 11 bases, J shed 7 bases, and the junction held 4 bases outside the gene matches. CDR3 sequence (DNA): TGTGCCGCCAAGGGGGCTGGCTACACCTTC. Its protein product is CAAKGAGYTF.

The rearrangement links TRBV10-1 to TRBJ1-1; 8 bases fit TRBD1. Germline CDR1 reads WNHNN; CDR2 reads SYGVQD (reference sequence). This CDR3 spans 17 amino acids. The J segment lost 5 bases and the V segment lost 0 bases, leaving 11 bases of the junction unmatched. The CDR3 loop is CASSESTVGTGLTEAFF. The CDR3 DNA reads as TGCGCCAGCAGTGAGTCGACGGTTGGGACAGGACTTACTGAAGCTTTCTTT.

The genes are TRBV6-5 and TRBJ1-6, with TRBD1 matching 8 bases. This CDR3 is 15 amino acids long. Germline V lookup: CDR1 MNHEY, CDR2 SVGAGI. The ends lost 6 bases at V and 10 bases at J; junction bases unmatched: 11. The CDR3 sequence: CASRPTTGQGSPLHF. The CDR3 coding sequence is TGTGCCAGCAGACCTACAACTGGACAGGGCTCACCCCTCCACTTT.

The V gene is TRBV4-1, the J gene TRBJ1-1; D call uncertain. CDR1 and CDR2 (germline): MGHRA, YSYEKL. The CDR3 has 14 amino acids. V was cut by 0 bases and J by 11 bases, with 16 bases left in between. CDR3 in amino acids: CASSQDSRALEAFF. CDR3 coding DNA: TGCGCCAGCAGCCAAGATTCCCGCGCGTTGGAGGCTTTCTTT.

The CDR3 sequence is CASSYTQGSYEQYF. In DNA, the CDR3 is TGTGCCAGCAGTTACACCCAGGGGTCTTACGAGCAGTACTTC. The genes are TRBV6-5 and TRBJ2-7, with a weak D call TRBD1 (6 bases). The V gene's germline CDR1 is MNHEY and CDR2 SVGAGI. Trimming shortened V by 2 bases and J by 4 bases, and 12 bases separated the two germline ends. The CDR3 loop spans 14 amino acids.

This clonotype has only a few counts. J is TRBJ2-2 and V is TRBV4-3; the match to TRBD1 covers 11 bases. Germline trimming cut 4 bases from V and 6 bases from J; bases unmatched to any gene: 10. The CDR3 totals 17 residues. CDR1 and CDR2 from the germline V gene are LGHNA and YSLEER. The CDR3 bases are TGCGCCAGCAGCCCTACCTTGGGGACAGGGGGTTCCGGGGAGCTGTTTTTT. Translated: CASSPTLGTGGSGELFF.